This TCR beta chain appears in the sequencing data of a study of blood T cell repertoires in COVID-19. Overall study: Some COVID-19 samples were acute and others convalescent; all came from the United States, Italy and Spain.

In the original analysis: Reference gene primer amplification gave estimated nucleated cell counts. TCRdb's copy holds only in-frame clones and misses some; the assay was immunoSEQ multiplex PCR. Clone size and the V and J calls come from that table; the DNA yielded D and trimming. Altogether approximately 250,000 clones are present, 91% being singletons, with the ten largest covering less than 3.5%. Of note for this clone: At one of its ends the junction is not consistent with the germline gene, which may arise from a read error.

The CDR3 is made up of 15 amino acids. The germline gives CDR1 SGHVS, CDR2 FNYEAQ. This clonotype originated in a man aged 35-49 years who had been exposed to COVID-19. Sequenced material: PBMCs or T cells enriched from blood (not recorded which). This sequence joins TRBV7-6 and TRBJ2-3; D possibly corresponds to TRBD2 (5 bases). In nucleotides, the CDR3 is TGTGCCAGTAGCGTATCCCCAGAAATCACATATACGCAGTATTTT. Amino acid sequence: CASSVSPEITYTQYF.